Below are 4 T cell receptor beta chains sequenced from a single sample in a study of T-cell reconstitution after alpha-beta-depleted transplantation in children. A TCRbeta library incorporating unique molecular identifiers was prepared. A single record per CDR3 protein comes from TCRdb applying MiXCR to the PCR reads. The repertoire holds 450,000 to 550,000 distinct CDR3 sequences, with around 10% as singletons. The material was PBMCs, mostly from graft donor cells, obtained 180 days after TCRalphabeta/CD19-depleted stem cell transplant. Receptors originate from a female patient aged 2-15 years who had a stem cell transplant for aplastic anemia, so the T cells may come from the graft donor.

The chain uses TRBV7-2 and TRBJ1-2; TRBD1 matches at 10 bases. With V trimmed by 5 bases and J by 3 bases, 24 bases remained unmatched. Per the germline V gene, CDR1 is SGHTA and CDR2 is FQGNSA. CDR3 length: 21 residues. The DNA for the CDR3 is TGTGCCAGCAGCCCTGCCCCCACCTTAGCGTTCGACAGGGGGCTTGACTATGGCTACACCTTC. It encodes CASSPAPTLAFDRGLDYGYTF.

This clonotype has a handful of counts. This chain uses TRBV7-8 with TRBJ2-4; 9 nucleotides line up with TRBD2. The CDR3 is 15 residues long. Trimming cost V 1 base and J 3 bases; bases outside gene matches: 1. Germline values: CDR1 SGHVS, CDR2 FQNEAQ. The CDR3 is CASSLVRGGKNIQYF. CDR3 DNA: TGTGCCAGCAGCTTAGTGCGGGGGGGCAAAAACATTCAGTACTTC.

This clonotype has more than one count but fewer than ten. The chain employs TRBV12-3 or TRBV12-4 and TRBJ1-1; no firm D call. The CDR3 has 14 residues. V gave up 1 base and J gave up 0 bases, with 6 bases separating them. CDR3 DNA: TGTGCCAGCAGTTTAGTAACAGTGAACACTGAAGCTTTCTTT. It codes for CASSLVTVNTEAFF.

The chain couples TRBV5-1 to TRBJ2-7; 11 bases align to TRBD2. This CDR3 is built from 20 residues. V lost 4 bases to trimming and J lost 5 bases; unmatched junction nucleotides: 23. Germline V CDR1 and CDR2: SGHRS, YFSETQ. The CDR3 region is CASSPGRPRDLAGGRHEQYF. The CDR3 nucleotides are TGCGCCAGCAGCCCCGGAAGGCCACGGGACCTAGCGGGAGGCCGCCACGAGCAGTACTTC.